Listed here are 24 T cell receptor beta chains from one sample, sequenced in a study of cytomegalovirus exposure and HLA in healthy donors. TCRdb keeps only in-frame clones here, not all; method: immunoSEQ multiplex PCR. Among some 140,000 clones listed, about nine tenths were seen once. The sample consisted of PBMCs. The origin of the receptors is a man aged 18 to 30 in good health and CMV-seronegative.

In this sample, this clone turned up once. The chain combines TRBV19 with TRBJ1-2, with 8 bases matching TRBD1. V was clipped by 3 bases and J by 2 bases; unmatched bases: 8. CDR1 is LNHDA, CDR2 SQIVND, per germline (reference sequence). CDR3 length: 16 residues. The CDR3 reads CASSIFRTGLNYGYTF. CDR3 DNA: TGTGCCAGTAGTATTTTCCGGACAGGGTTAAACTATGGCTACACCTTC.

V and J are TRBV6-6 and TRBJ2-7; weak D call: TRBD1 (6 bases). There are 15 residues in the CDR3. Germline V gene lookup returns CDR1 MNHNY and CDR2 SVGAGI (reference sequence). The V end was cut by 2 bases, the J end by 0 bases, with 11 bases between. The CDR3 loop reads CASSYTYRVSYEQYF. The CDR3 region has the DNA TGTGCCAGCAGTTACACGTACAGGGTCTCCTACGAGCAGTACTTC.

The CDR3 sequence is CASSDRVQETQYF. The CDR3 coding sequence is TGTGCCAGCAGTGACAGGGTCCAAGAGACCCAGTACTTC. The chain combines TRBV2 with TRBJ2-5, with a weak D call TRBD1 (5 bases). Trimming took 3 bases from V and 1 from J, leaving 6 bases between them. Germline values: CDR1 SNHLY, CDR2 FYNNEI. This CDR3 has 13 amino acids.

The chain carries TRBV7-2 and TRBJ2-5; D is unresolved. The CDR3 spans 14 residues. Trimming shortened V by 4 bases and J by 2 bases, and 11 bases separated the two germline ends. Germline CDR1 and CDR2: SGHTA and FQGNSA. The CDR3 loop is CASSSLAVQETQYF. The CDR3 DNA sequence: TGTGCCAGCAGCTCCCTCGCAGTTCAAGAGACCCAGTACTTC.

The chain recombines TRBV18 with TRBJ1-1; tentative D call: TRBD1 (6 bases). The V end was cut by 3 bases, the J end by 5 bases, with 10 bases between. In germline, CDR1 is KGHSH, CDR2 LQKENI. The CDR3 length is 13 residues. The CDR3 coding sequence is TGTGCCAGCTCACCTTCTCAGGGGACTGAAGCTTTCTTT. As protein: CASSPSQGTEAFF.

This chain links TRBV7-9 with TRBJ2-1; 8 positions agree with TRBD2. Germline CDR1 reads SEHNR; CDR2 reads FQNEAQ (reference sequence). J gave up 12 bases and V 6 bases, and 13 bases lay outside the gene matches. The CDR3 is 14 residues long. The CDR3 DNA is TGTGCCAGCAGTCCAAGCCGGACTAGCTTGGGGCAGTTCTTC. Amino acids: CASSPSRTSLGQFF.

V is TRBV7-9 and J is TRBJ2-2; a possible D gene is TRBD2 (5 bases). Trimming pared 5 bases from V and 3 bases from J, leaving 13 bases between. Per germline, CDR1 SEHNR and CDR2 FQNEAQ (reference sequence). The CDR3 is 15 amino acids. CDR3 bases: TGTGCCAGCAGCATAAGGGAGACGGACACCGGGGAGCTGTTTTTT. Protein: CASSIRETDTGELFF.

V gene TRBV5-1 combines with J gene TRBJ2-1; weak D call: TRBD2 (5 bases). The germline V and J ends were trimmed by 7 bases and 8 bases, with 19 bases remaining between them. The germline gives CDR1 SGHRS, CDR2 YFSETQ. The CDR3 spans 14 residues. CDR3 in amino acids: CASSYGPFSDEQFF. The CDR3 DNA sequence: TGCGCCAGCTCCTACGGGCCGTTTAGCGATGAGCAGTTCTTC.

The J gene is TRBJ1-2, the V gene TRBV27, with 9 bases aligning to TRBD1. After removal of 1 base from V and 8 bases from J, the junction contained 8 bases not matched to a gene. Germline CDR1 and CDR2: MNHEY and SMNVEV (reference sequence). This CDR3 comprises 15 residues. CDR3 coding DNA: TGTGCCAGCAGTTTATGGGGACAGGGACAAGGAGGCTACACCTTC. This translates into CASSLWGQGQGGYTF.

There are a few counts of this clone. The gene calls are TRBV5-1 and TRBJ1-6; 7 nucleotides line up with TRBD1. The CDR3 runs 14 residues. The V gene end was trimmed by 7 bases and the J gene end by 9 bases; junction bases not matched to a gene: 10. CDR1 is SGHRS, CDR2 YFSETQ, per germline. The CDR3 spells CASRPGQSFSPLHF. In DNA, the CDR3 is TGCGCCAGCCGTCCGGGACAGTCTTTTTCACCCCTCCACTTT.

The chain employs TRBV2 and TRBJ2-1; TRBD2 aligns across 9 bases. V lost 7 bases and J lost 1; bases outside the gene matches: 5. Looked up from germline, CDR1 is SNHLY and CDR2 is FYNNEI. The CDR3 contains 15 residues. CDR3 nucleotide sequence: TGTGCCAGCAACTCTCTAGCGGGGTCCTACAATGAGCAGTTCTTC. Protein product: CASNSLAGSYNEQFF.

This clone was recorded once. The gene calls are TRBV7-9 and TRBJ2-4; D may be TRBD1 (7 bases). The length of the CDR3 is 17 residues. The V and J ends lost 1 base and 1 base respectively, with 14 bases between them. CDR1 SEHNR and CDR2 FQNEAQ come from the germline V gene (reference sequence). DNA for the CDR3: TGTGCCAGCAGCTTAGGCGCAGGGGGGATCGCCAAAAACATTCAGTACTTC. Its protein product is CASSLGAGGIAKNIQYF.

The chain recombines TRBV7-9 with TRBJ2-5; TRBD2 matches 12 bases. V lost 3 bases to trimming and J lost 5 bases; unmatched junction nucleotides: 7. The germline gives CDR1 SEHNR, CDR2 FQNEAQ (reference sequence). The CDR3 loop spans 16 amino acids. The CDR3 here is CASSFGLAGLGETQYF. The CDR3 nucleotides are TGTGCCAGCAGCTTCGGACTAGCGGGATTAGGGGAGACCCAGTACTTC.

This chain joins TRBV9 and TRBJ2-3; the match to TRBD2 covers 11 bases. This CDR3 is built from 17 residues. J gave up 4 bases and V 3 bases, and 10 bases lay outside the gene matches. Germline values: CDR1 SGDLS, CDR2 YYNGEE. DNA for the CDR3: TGTGCCAGCAGCGCCCCGACTAGCGGGGAATCTCCAGATACGCAGTATTTT. Protein: CASSAPTSGESPDTQYF.

This chain joins TRBV27 and TRBJ2-1; 7 bases are shared with TRBD1. The V gene end was trimmed by 7 bases and the J gene end by 4 bases; junction bases not matched to a gene: 7. CDR3 length equals 14 residues. Germline loops: CDR1 MNHEY, CDR2 SMNVEV (reference sequence). In DNA, the CDR3 is TGTGCCAGCACCCAGGGACAGAAGTACAATGAGCAGTTCTTC. It is translated as CASTQGQKYNEQFF.

This clone showed up just a few times. The gene calls are TRBV7-2 and TRBJ2-7, with D possibly TRBD1 on 5 matching bases. Germline V gene sequence: CDR1 SGHTA, CDR2 FQGNSA. This CDR3 region has 14 residues. V lost 7 bases, J lost 7 bases, and 20 bases lay in between. CDR3 protein: CASKSRGGSDEQYF. CDR3 coding DNA: TGTGCCAGCAAATCAAGGGGCGGATCGGATGAGCAGTACTTC.

The gene calls are TRBV7-9 and TRBJ1-1; TRBD1 aligns across 8 bases. Germline assignment: CDR1 SEHNR and CDR2 FQNEAQ (reference sequence). CDR3 length equals 17 residues. The J segment lost 1 base and the V segment lost 5 bases, leaving 12 bases of the junction unmatched. CDR3 residues: CASSRDRWGGKNTEAFF. The CDR3 region has the DNA TGTGCCAGCAGCAGGGACAGGTGGGGTGGTAAGAACACTGAAGCTTTCTTT.

This clone was seen once. This chain links TRBV2 with TRBJ1-5; TRBD1 might be the D (5 bases). The germline CDR1 and CDR2 sequences are SNHLY and FYNNEI. The ends were cut back, 0 bases at V and 7 bases at J, with 13 bases in the middle. The CDR3 sequence is 15 residues long. The CDR3 loop is CASSEALPGSQPQHF. In DNA, the CDR3 is TGTGCCAGCAGTGAAGCGCTTCCAGGGTCACAGCCCCAGCATTTT. The entire variable domain, with the rest obtained from reference TRBV2 and TRBJ1-5, is as follows: EPEVTQTPSHQVTQMGQEVILRCVPISNHLYFYWYRQILGQKVEFLVSFYNNEISEKSEIFDDQFSVERPDGSNFTLKIRSTKLEDSAMYFCASSEALPGSQPQHFGDGTRLSIL.

The rearrangement links TRBV4-1 to TRBJ1-1; 9 bases map to TRBD1. J was trimmed by 4 bases and V by 4 bases; bases with no gene match: 13. Germline V gene data show CDR1 as MGHRA and CDR2 as YSYEKL. The CDR3 spans 17 residues. CDR3 DNA sequence: TGCGCCAGCAGCCCGTTGGGGACGACAGGGGGATCCACTGAAGCTTTCTTT. Amino acid sequence: CASSPLGTTGGSTEAFF.

The J gene is TRBJ2-1, the V gene TRBV27, with 7 bases matching TRBD2. The CDR3 extends over 15 amino acids. CDR1 is MNHEY, CDR2 SMNVEV, per germline (reference sequence). V shed 8 bases, J shed 0 bases, and the junction held 7 bases outside the gene matches. The CDR3 loop reads CASLRGGSSYNEQFF. The DNA for the CDR3 is TGTGCCAGCCTAAGGGGCGGGAGCTCCTACAATGAGCAGTTCTTC.

CDR3 DNA sequence: TGTGCCAGCAGTTACCCCGATGAGGAGACCCAGTACTTC. This encodes CASSYPDEETQYF. J is TRBJ2-5 and V is TRBV6-6, with no clear D. The germline V and J ends were trimmed by 2 bases and 5 bases, with 9 bases remaining between them. Germline values: CDR1 MNHNY, CDR2 SVGAGI (reference sequence). The CDR3 consists of 13 residues.

This chain uses TRBV10-3 with TRBJ1-2, with no clear D. CDR3 length equals 15 residues. V lost 3 bases to trimming and J lost 1 base, with 12 bases between them. Germline loops: CDR1 ENHRY, CDR2 SYGVKD. CDR3 loop: CAISDVSPSNYGYTF. The DNA of the CDR3 is TGTGCCATCAGTGACGTGTCACCGAGTAACTATGGCTACACCTTC.

The sample holds a few counts of this clone. The chain couples TRBV19 to TRBJ2-7; the D gene is possibly TRBD2 (5 bases). V lost 4 bases and J lost 3, with 13 bases in between. The CDR3 covers 14 residues. Germline loops: CDR1 LNHDA, CDR2 SQIVND (reference sequence). The chain's CDR3 is CASSRRAKNYEQYF. The DNA for the CDR3 is TGTGCCAGTAGTAGGCGGGCCAAAAACTACGAGCAGTACTTC.

The chain couples TRBV11-2 to TRBJ2-6; D gene ambiguous. CDR3 length: 13 amino acids. Germline V gene data show CDR1 as SGHAT and CDR2 as FQNNGV. The V end lost 2 bases, the J end lost 4 bases, and 3 bases lay between the germline ends. The CDR3 here is CASSLSGANVLTF. In DNA, the CDR3 is TGTGCCAGCAGCTTATCGGGGGCCAACGTCCTGACTTTC.